The entry that follows covers one T cell receptor beta chain sequence. The target of this receptor is not known. One base away there is no much larger clone; base qualities are not given. Whole blood was collected in K2EDTA tubes by collaborating institutions according to the institutions' own protocols. For TCRbeta analysis, collaborators shipped samples as frozen whole blood, isolated PBMCs, or DNA extracted from either of those sample types. This sample is drawn from a study of blood T cell repertoires in COVID-19 (dated by TCRdb to 2019 to 2021). About the investigation overall: The collaborator samples originated in the United States, Italy and Spain and spanned the acute and convalescent phases of COVID-19. The material from the prospective study consisted of cDNA or gDNA derived from T cells, B-cell-depleted T cells, or PBMCs. Subjects who had been exposed to COVID-19, were actively infected with it, or had recovered from it provided the deeply sampled blood TCRbeta repertoires that made up the dataset. The repertoires were released in a freely available public database intended as a resource for research on the immune response to SARS-CoV-2. Samples came from the ongoing ImmuneRACE study (first 160 participants) plus 1,254 subjects from 6 global collaborators. The sample metadata nearly always contained a de-identified subject ID, COVID-19 status, age in years and sex. Where HLA class I and class II types were available, the types were taken from metadata supplied by the sample provider, not from assay-based typing. General conclusions and limits of the study: How much clinical and demographic metadata was included differed by source and by participant, and the metadata was provided uncurated.

The CDR3 starts with the cysteine, ends with the phenylalanine, and has 15 residues. The entry retains the CDR3 DNA only, 45 bases that are in frame from base 1. The germline V gene supplies CDR1 SNHLY and CDR2 FYNNEI. For this chain, trimming is 3 bases at the V end and 6 bases at the J end, and the number of junction bases without a gene match is 5. The immunoSEQ Assay, a bias-controlled multiplex PCR, was used to amplify TCRbeta CDR3 regions from genomic DNA. In the original analysis: Within the assay, amplification of reference gene primers was used to estimate how many nucleated cells each sample contained. To quantify the absolute abundance of each unique TCRbeta CDR3 rearrangement, sequence reads were collapsed and filtered. For each sample, productive Simpson clonality was calculated as the square root of Simpson's diversity index across productive rearrangements. TCRdb obtained this table from immuneACCESS and retained in-frame rearrangements with V and J assigned. These tables miss some clones; where compared with another copy, unresolved V genes account for less than half of the shortfall, and the remainder is unexplained. V and J calls and clone size are given by that table; D and trimming were obtained from the DNA. Present in this sample are 40,000 or so clones, around 85% of which were seen just once. The ten largest make up more than 10% of the sample.

Sequences were obtained from peripheral blood. The sequence links TRBV2 to TRBJ2-1; 10 nucleotides in the junction match TRBD2. The receptor was derived from a human donor in a cohort sampled during active COVID-19. The CDR3 protein sequence reads: CASSDQRGGINEQFF. The DNA sequence is as follows: TGTGCCAGCAGTGACCAGCGGGGGGGTATCAATGAGCAGTTCTTC.